The entry below gives a single TCR beta chain sequence along with its context. Profiling relied on immunoSEQ multiplex PCR, and the TCRdb table lists in-frame clones only, not all of them. The repertoire holds 85,000 to 130,000 clones, with about nine tenths as singletons. The record originates from a study of OX40 agonist ivuxolimab in advanced cancers. The overall study: Each patient was given ivuxolimab into a vein every 2 weeks, at 0.01 to 10 mg/kg. Cohort: around 83% men, mean age about 60, aged about 20 to 90. Three partial responders included one hepatocellular carcinoma patient and two cutaneous melanoma patients.

The sequences come from CD4+ or CD8+ T cells sorted from blood, collected in a trial of the OX40 agonist ivuxolimab. The receptor comes from an adult with an advanced solid tumor such as melanoma, head and neck, liver or kidney cancer.

Here the CDR3 DNA reads TGTGCCAGCAGCTTCGGGACCAGAAGCTCCTACGAGCAGTACTTC. Its protein product is CASSFGTRSSYEQYF. This chain uses TRBV7-2 with TRBJ2-5, with D tentatively TRBD1 or TRBD2 (5 bases each). The J call could be wrong; TRBJ2-7 is a better fit for the DNA end. The CDR3 consists of 15 residues. Germline CDR1 and CDR2: SGHTA and FQGNSA.